Below are 19 T cell receptor beta chains sequenced from a single sample in a study of Graves' ophthalmopathy and Graves' hyperthyroidism. CDR3 regions of TCR beta were amplified from RNA transcripts. An initial RT-PCR round employing HTBI primers preceded a second-round multiplex PCR. Using its own MiXCR run on the multiplex PCR reads, TCRdb lists one record per CDR3 protein. This sample has 45,000 to 60,000 distinct CDR3 sequences, with 45% to 55% found just once. The sequencing sample was made of peripheral blood. The receptor set was obtained from an adult woman with Graves' ophthalmopathy.

This clonotype was seen ten or more times. V is TRBV20-1 and J is TRBJ1-5; the match to TRBD1 covers 7 bases. The CDR3 runs 18 residues. The V gene's germline CDR1 is DFQATT and CDR2 SNEGSKA (reference sequence). The CDR3: CLKLHRDPRRGPNQPQHF. The CDR3 DNA is TGCCTAAAGCTTCACCGGGACCCACGTAGGGGGCCTAATCAGCCCCAGCATTTT.

V and J are TRBV29-1 and TRBJ1-1; 8 bases fit TRBD1. CDR1 is SQVTM and CDR2 is ANQGSEA in the germline V gene. V shed 4 bases and J 10 bases; nucleotides not matched to a gene: 11. The length of the CDR3 is 13 residues. DNA of the CDR3: TGCAGCGTTGGTGGACAGGGACGGAGCGGAGCTTTCTTT. It encodes CSVGGQGRSGAFF.

This clonotype was counted ten times or more. The rearrangement joins TRBV4-3 to TRBJ2-5; D is unclear. Germline V gene lookup returns CDR1 LGHNA and CDR2 YSLEER. Deletions cut 0 bases from V and 2 bases from J, with 16 bases between. The CDR3 spans 17 residues. Here the CDR3 DNA reads TGCGCCAGCAGCCAAGATTGGCTGGAGTCGAGGCAAGAGACCCAGTACTTC. This codes for CASSQDWLESRQETQYF.

This clonotype was seen only a few times. The chain joins TRBV19 to TRBJ1-2; 7 bases agree with TRBD1. CDR1 and CDR2 (germline): LNHDA, SQIVND (reference sequence). J lost 2 bases, V lost 5 bases, and 2 bases had no gene match. The CDR3 sequence is 13 residues long. DNA of the CDR3: TGTGCCAGTAGTCAGACAGGGAACTATGGCTACACCTTC. It specifies CASSQTGNYGYTF. The full variable domain, its missing parts supplied by reference TRBV19 and TRBJ1-2, is DGGITQSPKYLFRKEGQNVTLSCEQNLNHDAMYWYRQDPGQGLRLIYYSQIVNDFQKGDIAEGYSVSREKKESFPLTVTSAQKNPTAFYLCASSQTGNYGYTFGSGTRLTVV.

On this clonotype itself: The conserved phenylalanine or tryptophan is not found at the CDR3 terminus, so this likely reflects a read error. No DNA is shown, since the ends of the CDR3 on it are uncertain; the CDR3 is the one TCRdb lists. CDR3 amino acids: CASSLGLAGVNEQSS. The chain employs TRBV7-2 and TRBJ2-1; TRBD2 is the table's D call and was not checked against the DNA. The CDR3 spans 15 residues, counting both ends. Looked up from germline, CDR1 is SGHTA and CDR2 is FQGNSA.

There are many counts of this clonotype. The rearrangement uses TRBV6-5 and TRBJ2-7; 9 positions agree with TRBD2. The CDR3 sequence is 16 residues long. V lost 5 bases and J lost 2; bases outside the gene matches: 10. Germline CDR1 and CDR2: MNHEY and SVGAGI. The CDR3 reads CASSLRASGETYEQYF. The CDR3 DNA follows: TGTGCCAGCAGTCTCCGCGCTAGCGGGGAGACCTACGAGCAGTACTTC.

This clonotype was detected many times. This chain uses TRBV28 with TRBJ2-3; tentatively, D is TRBD2 (7 bases). This CDR3 spans 15 amino acids. Trimming stripped 6 bases from V and 2 bases from J, with 15 bases between. Per the germline V gene, CDR1 is MDHEN and CDR2 is SYDVKM. DNA for the CDR3: TGTGCCAGCAGACAGGGAGCGGGACACACAGATACGCAGTATTTT. Protein product: CASRQGAGHTDTQYF.

Of note for this clonotype: Its ends do not fully match the called genes, so a read error is possible. The V call is TRBV20-1, the J call TRBJ1-5, with 8 nucleotides matching TRBD1. The CDR3 extends over 11 amino acids. Germline CDR1 DFQATT, CDR2 SNEGSKA (reference sequence). The CDR3 spells CSAKGQKDRDF. CDR3 coding DNA: TGCAGTGCTAAGGGCCAGAAGGACAGGGATTTT.

The genes are TRBV7-3 and TRBJ2-3; 9 bases map to TRBD2. Losses at the gene ends were 0 bases for V and 5 bases for J; bases not matched to a gene: 3. From germline, CDR1 is SGHTA and CDR2 FQGTGA. The CDR3 loop spans 15 amino acids. The CDR3: CASSLTSGRGDTQYF. CDR3 sequence (DNA): TGTGCCAGCAGCTTAACTAGCGGGAGAGGAGATACGCAGTATTTT.

This clonotype was seen at least ten times. The V call is TRBV5-8, the J call TRBJ2-5; D not certain. This CDR3 region has 16 residues. Germline CDR1 SGHTS, CDR2 YDEGEE. The V end was cut by 1 base, the J end by 2 bases, with 15 bases between. The CDR3: CASSLMVTTTQETQYF. For the CDR3, the DNA is TGTGCCAGCAGCTTGATGGTAACCACCACACAAGAGACCCAGTACTTC.

This clonotype was seen many times. The chain is built from TRBV20-1 and TRBJ2-3, with 9 bases identical to TRBD2. This CDR3 contains 14 residues. Per germline, CDR1 DFQATT and CDR2 SNEGSKA (reference sequence). V lost 6 bases to trimming and J lost 3 bases; unmatched junction nucleotides: 7. CDR3 loop: CSAVAGEGTDTQYF. CDR3 nucleotide sequence: TGCAGTGCCGTAGCGGGAGAAGGGACAGATACGCAGTATTTT.

The table lists this clonotype with many counts. The chain carries TRBV4-1 and TRBJ2-7, with 7 bases lining up with TRBD2. J gave up 12 bases and V 0 bases, and 11 bases lay outside the gene matches. The CDR3 is made up of 14 amino acids. In germline, CDR1 is MGHRA, CDR2 YSYEKL. For the CDR3, the DNA is TGCGCCAGCAGCCAAGAAGGACGGGAGGTTGGGGCGTACTTC. It is translated as CASSQEGREVGAYF.

This clonotype was found many times. The chain combines TRBV4-3 with TRBJ1-4, with D unclear. Germline V gives CDR1 LGHNA, CDR2 YSLEER. V lost 4 bases and J 0 bases, leaving 15 bases between the germline ends. The CDR3 consists of 17 residues. DNA of the CDR3: TGCGCCAGCAGCCTATTAGAATCGACATCAACTAATGAAAAACTGTTTTTT. It encodes CASSLLESTSTNEKLFF.

This chain links TRBV7-9 with TRBJ1-1, with a possible D match to TRBD1 (5 bases). CDR3 length: 14 residues. Trimming removed 11 bases from V and 0 bases from J, with 16 bases in between. Germline V lookup: CDR1 SEHNR, CDR2 FQNEAQ (reference sequence). The CDR3 sequence is CAGRGGYVNTEAFF. CDR3 nucleotide sequence: TGTGCCGGACGGGGGGGATACGTGAACACTGAAGCTTTCTTT.

Regarding this clonotype: Relative to the germline gene, one junction end is altered; a read error may explain this. V gene TRBV6-5 combines with J gene TRBJ1-5; 7 positions agree with TRBD1. This CDR3 spans 13 amino acids. Germline CDR1 is MNHEY and CDR2 is SVGAGI. Written as DNA, the CDR3 is TGTGCCGGCAGGGATACAGGGGATCAGCCCCAGCATTTT. The encoded protein is CAGRDTGDQPQHF.

The chain is built from TRBV20-1 and TRBJ1-2; tentatively, D is TRBD1 (6 bases). CDR3 length equals 14 residues. Germline V lookup: CDR1 DFQATT, CDR2 SNEGSKA (reference sequence). V lost 3 bases and J lost 4, with 15 bases in between. DNA of the CDR3: TGCAGTGCTAGGGCCGGGGGGGCGGTCTATGGCTACACCTTC. Translating it yields CSARAGGAVYGYTF.

This clonotype came up many times. This rearrangement joins TRBV6-5 to TRBJ2-5, with D possibly matching TRBD1 (6 bases). Germline V gene lookup returns CDR1 MNHEY and CDR2 SVGAGI. CDR3 length equals 16 residues. The V and J ends lost 4 bases and 0 bases respectively, with 15 bases between them. CDR3 sequence reads: CASSSRQVTYQETQYF. The CDR3 DNA sequence: TGTGCCAGCAGTTCCAGACAGGTCACGTACCAAGAGACCCAGTACTTC.

In this sample, this clonotype turned up many times. The rearrangement links TRBV6-2 or TRBV6-3 to TRBJ2-1; D gene unclear. Trimming shortened V by 2 bases and J by 4 bases, and 6 bases separated the two germline ends. Germline CDR1 and CDR2: MNHEY and SVGEGT. This CDR3 has 13 amino acids. The CDR3 reads CASSYHAYNEQFF. Written as DNA, the CDR3 is TGTGCCAGCAGTTACCACGCTTACAATGAGCAGTTCTTC.

This clonotype is termed medium-sized. The genes are TRBV2 and TRBJ1-2, with D hard to call. The CDR3 totals 12 residues. The V and J ends lost 4 bases and 8 bases respectively, with 11 bases between them. Germline assignment: CDR1 SNHLY and CDR2 FYNNEI. CDR3 loop: CASSVGTDGYTF. In DNA, the CDR3 is TGTGCCAGCAGTGTCGGTACAGACGGCTACACCTTC.